These 16 T cell receptor beta chains came from one sample sequenced in a study of blood T cell repertoires in COVID-19. Clones were read by immunoSEQ multiplex PCR, and TCRdb kept only the in-frame ones, dropping some. The data show tens of thousands of clones, with more than 70% seen just once and 44% held by the top ten. Source material: peripheral blood. The receptors here all came from a man between 60 and 70 years old with active or convalescent COVID-19.

V is TRBV2 and J is TRBJ2-7, with 7 bases that match TRBD1. The CDR3 consists of 11 residues. Germline trimming cut 6 bases from V and 7 bases from J; bases unmatched to any gene: 3. CDR1 SNHLY and CDR2 FYNNEI come from the germline V gene. DNA of the CDR3: TGTGCCAGCAGAAGACAGGGAGAGCAGTACGTC. Residues: CASRRQGEQYV.

This clone occurred once. The rearrangement links TRBV20-1 to TRBJ1-5; D not certain. V lost 3 bases to trimming and J lost 0 bases, with 12 bases between them. The CDR3 is made up of 15 amino acids. Germline values: CDR1 DFQATT, CDR2 SNEGSKA (reference sequence). CDR3: CSASTVGDSNQPQHF. CDR3 DNA sequence: TGCAGTGCTAGTACAGTGGGTGATAGCAATCAGCCCCAGCATTTT.

This chain links TRBV6-5 with TRBJ1-2, with a weak D call TRBD1 (6 bases). Per germline, CDR1 MNHEY and CDR2 SVGAGI. CDR3 length equals 14 residues. V was shortened by 5 bases and J by 8 bases, with 18 bases between the two germline ends. The CDR3 protein is CASSRQARGWGYTF. CDR3 nucleotide sequence: TGTGCCAGCAGTAGACAGGCTCGGGGTTGGGGCTACACCTTC.

The V and J genes are TRBV2 and TRBJ2-7; the match to TRBD1 covers 10 bases. The CDR3 is made up of 13 amino acids. Germline lookup yields CDR1 SNHLY and CDR2 FYNNEI. J lost 3 bases, V lost 8 bases, and 4 bases had no gene match. CDR3 amino acids: CASSGQGNYEQYV. The DNA for the CDR3 is TGTGCCAGCTCGGGACAGGGGAACTACGAGCAGTACGTC.

The chain links TRBV19 to TRBJ1-5; tentative D call: TRBD1 (5 bases). Germline CDR1 reads LNHDA; CDR2 reads SQIVND (reference sequence). This CDR3 has 13 amino acids. V lost 1 base and J 7 bases, leaving 8 bases between the germline ends. This CDR3 reads CASSIGRAQPQHF. In nucleotides, the CDR3 is TGTGCCAGTAGTATAGGCAGGGCCCAGCCCCAGCATTTT.

The gene calls are TRBV2 and TRBJ1-1; 8 bases fit TRBD1. Unmatched junction bases numbered 8, after V lost 6 bases and J lost 5 bases. Germline V CDR1 and CDR2: SNHLY, FYNNEI. The CDR3 consists of 14 residues. The CDR3 loop reads CASRRTGSLTEAFF. The CDR3 DNA follows: TGTGCCAGCAGGAGGACAGGGTCATTGACTGAAGCTTTCTTT.

This clone was seen just once. This rearrangement joins TRBV28 to TRBJ1-6; 12 bases agree with TRBD1. Germline CDR1 reads MDHEN; CDR2 reads SYDVKM. The CDR3 has 19 residues. V was pared by 2 bases and J by 8 bases, with 13 bases of the junction left unmatched. The DNA for the CDR3 is TGTGCCAGCAGTTTAGTGGGGACAGGGGGCCGAGGTAGAGATTCACCCCTCCACTTT. Encoded protein: CASSLVGTGGRGRDSPLHF.

This clone was detected a few times. V usage is TRBV7-9 and J usage is TRBJ2-6; D perhaps matches TRBD2 (6 bases). CDR1 is SEHNR, CDR2 FQNEAQ, per germline (reference sequence). V lost 1 base and J 2 bases, leaving 6 bases between the germline ends. CDR3 length: 15 residues. This CDR3 reads CASSLGEAGANVLTF. Written as DNA, the CDR3 is TGTGCCAGCAGCTTAGGGGAGGCTGGGGCCAACGTCCTGACTTTC.

In nucleotides, the CDR3 is TGTGCCATCCGGGGTAGGGACAATCAGCCCCAGCATTTT. Its translation: CAIRGRDNQPQHF. The V and J genes are TRBV10-3 and TRBJ1-5; D is ambiguous. Per germline, CDR1 ENHRY and CDR2 SYGVKD. The CDR3 is 13 residues long. Trimming removed 8 bases at V and 3 bases at J, with 11 bases between.

J is TRBJ1-1 and V is TRBV19, with no clear D. Germline lookup yields CDR1 LNHDA and CDR2 SQIVND (reference sequence). The CDR3 contains 13 residues. The V end lost 6 bases, the J end lost 1 base, and 9 bases lay between the germline ends. The CDR3 DNA reads TGTGCCAGTAGCTCTAATTCGAACACTGAAGCTTTCTTT. It encodes CASSSNSNTEAFF.

The genes are TRBV11-2 and TRBJ2-1, with 7 bases matching TRBD2. Germline assignment: CDR1 SGHAT and CDR2 FQNNGV. The CDR3 is 15 residues long. Trimming at V came to 0 bases and at J to 6 bases, leaving 5 bases not matched to a gene. CDR3 sequence: CASSLDPSGVNEQFF. The CDR3 bases are TGTGCCAGCAGCTTAGACCCTAGCGGCGTCAATGAGCAGTTCTTC.

The chain combines TRBV4-3 with TRBJ2-1; TRBD1 agrees at 9 bases. Trimming took 0 bases from V and 9 from J; bases not matched to a gene: 6. The CDR3 covers 15 residues. The germline V gene has CDR1 LGHNA and CDR2 YSLEER. The CDR3 reads CASSQEGGTGTEQFF. The CDR3 DNA follows: TGCGCCAGCAGCCAAGAGGGCGGGACAGGGACTGAGCAGTTCTTC.

V usage is TRBV6-1 and J usage is TRBJ1-3; 7 nucleotides align to TRBD1. V gave up 3 bases and J gave up 4 bases; unmatched junction bases: 3. The CDR3 is made up of 14 amino acids. CDR1 MNHNS and CDR2 SASEGT come from the germline V gene. The CDR3 region has the DNA TGTGCCAGCAGTGAGGGACAGCGCGGAAACACCATATATTTT. Translated, it gives CASSEGQRGNTIYF.

V gene TRBV5-1 combines with J gene TRBJ1-1; 7 bases line up with TRBD1. CDR1 and CDR2 from the germline V gene are SGHRS and YFSETQ. Trimming at V came to 4 bases and at J to 4 bases, leaving 7 bases not matched to a gene. The CDR3 has 14 residues. The CDR3 region is CASSERGQSTEAFF. CDR3 nucleotides: TGCGCCAGCAGCGAGAGGGGACAGAGCACTGAAGCTTTCTTT.

With regard to this clone: A read error is possible here, since a much larger clone lies one base away. V usage is TRBV21-1 and J usage is TRBJ2-4; whether TRBD2, the table's D call, matches the DNA was not checked. TRBV21-1 is designated a pseudogene. The length of the CDR3 is 20 residues. CDR3 DNA: TGTGCCTGCAGCATGGGGCCGGGACTGGGGGGAGTTGTAACCAAAAACATTCAGTACTTC. Its translation is CACSMGPGLGGVVTKNIQYF.

This rearrangement joins TRBV6-6 to TRBJ1-1, with 8 bases that match TRBD1. The germline gives CDR1 MNHNY, CDR2 SVGAGI (reference sequence). The CDR3 covers 15 residues. Trimming at V came to 2 bases and at J to 4 bases, leaving 6 bases not matched to a gene. For the CDR3, the DNA is TGTGCCAGCAGTTACCCAACGGACAGGGCCACTGAAGCTTTCTTT. Translating it yields CASSYPTDRATEAFF.